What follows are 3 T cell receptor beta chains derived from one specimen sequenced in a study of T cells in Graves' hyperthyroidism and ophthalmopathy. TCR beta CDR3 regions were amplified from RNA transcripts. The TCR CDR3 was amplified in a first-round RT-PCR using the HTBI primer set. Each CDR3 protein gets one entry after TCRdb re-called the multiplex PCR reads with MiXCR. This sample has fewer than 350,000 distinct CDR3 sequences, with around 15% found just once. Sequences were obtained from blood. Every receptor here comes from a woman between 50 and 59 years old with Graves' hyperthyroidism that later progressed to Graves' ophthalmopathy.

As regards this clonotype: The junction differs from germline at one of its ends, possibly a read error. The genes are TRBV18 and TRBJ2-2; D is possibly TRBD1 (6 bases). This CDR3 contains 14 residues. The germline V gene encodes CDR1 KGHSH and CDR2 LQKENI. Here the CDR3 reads CTSSLQGNTGELFF. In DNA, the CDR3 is TGTACCAGCTCATTACAGGGTAACACCGGGGAGCTGTTTTTT.

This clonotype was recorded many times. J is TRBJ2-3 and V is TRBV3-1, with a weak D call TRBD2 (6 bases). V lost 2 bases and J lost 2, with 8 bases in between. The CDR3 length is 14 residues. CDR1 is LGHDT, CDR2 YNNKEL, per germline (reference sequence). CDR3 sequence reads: CASSQPGLTDTQYF. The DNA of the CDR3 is TGTGCCAGCAGCCAACCGGGACTCACAGATACGCAGTATTTT.

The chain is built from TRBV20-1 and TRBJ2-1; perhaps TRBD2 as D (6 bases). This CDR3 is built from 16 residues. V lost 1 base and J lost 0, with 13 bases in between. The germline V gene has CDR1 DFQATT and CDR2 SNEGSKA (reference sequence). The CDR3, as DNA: TGCAGTGCTAGAGGAGCGGGTTCGAGCTCCTACAATGAGCAGTTCTTC. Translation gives CSARGAGSSSYNEQFF.